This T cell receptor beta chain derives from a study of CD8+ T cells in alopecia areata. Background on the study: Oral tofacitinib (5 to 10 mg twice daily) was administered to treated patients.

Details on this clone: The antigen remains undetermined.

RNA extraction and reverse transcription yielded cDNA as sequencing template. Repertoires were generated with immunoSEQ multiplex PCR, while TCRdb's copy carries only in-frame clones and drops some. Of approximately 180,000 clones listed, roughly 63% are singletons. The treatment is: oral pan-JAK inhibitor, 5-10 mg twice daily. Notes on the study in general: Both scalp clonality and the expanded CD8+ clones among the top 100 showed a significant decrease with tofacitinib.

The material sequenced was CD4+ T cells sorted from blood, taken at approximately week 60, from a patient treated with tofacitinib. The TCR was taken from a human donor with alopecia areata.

The CDR3 region is CATSRDNGLAGVTQYF. The CDR3 DNA reads TGTGCCACCAGCAGAGATAACGGACTAGCGGGGGTAACCCAGTACTTC. This sequence joins TRBV15 and TRBJ2-5, with 13 bases lining up with TRBD2. Germline V gene lookup returns CDR1 LNHNV and CDR2 YYDKDF (reference sequence). This CDR3 contains 16 residues. The ends lost 0 bases at V and 8 bases at J; junction bases unmatched: 6.